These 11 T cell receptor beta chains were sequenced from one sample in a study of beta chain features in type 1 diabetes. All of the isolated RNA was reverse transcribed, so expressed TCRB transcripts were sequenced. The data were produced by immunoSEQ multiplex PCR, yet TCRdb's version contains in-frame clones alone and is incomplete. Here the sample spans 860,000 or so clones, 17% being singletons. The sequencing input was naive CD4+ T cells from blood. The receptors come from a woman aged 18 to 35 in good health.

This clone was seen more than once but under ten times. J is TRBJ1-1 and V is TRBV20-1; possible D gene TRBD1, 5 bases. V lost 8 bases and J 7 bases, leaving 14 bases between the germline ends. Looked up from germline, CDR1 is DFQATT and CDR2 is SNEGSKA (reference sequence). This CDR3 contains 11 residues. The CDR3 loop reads CSIPKGLEAFF. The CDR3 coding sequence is TGCAGTATTCCTAAGGGGCTTGAAGCTTTCTTT.

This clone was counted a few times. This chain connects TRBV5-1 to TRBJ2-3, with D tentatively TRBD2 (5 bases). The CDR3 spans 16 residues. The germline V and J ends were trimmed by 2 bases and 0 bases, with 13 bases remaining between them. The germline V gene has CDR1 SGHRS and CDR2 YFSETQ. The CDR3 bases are TGCGCCAGCAGCTTCGCGAAGAGGGCGAGCACAGATACGCAGTATTTT. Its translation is CASSFAKRASTDTQYF.

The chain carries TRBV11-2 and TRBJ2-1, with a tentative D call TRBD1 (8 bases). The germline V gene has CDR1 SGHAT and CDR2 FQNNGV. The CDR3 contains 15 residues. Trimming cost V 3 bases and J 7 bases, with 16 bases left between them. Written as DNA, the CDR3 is TGTGCCAGCAGCTTCGGACAGGGAGGGCCGAATGAGCAGTTCTTC. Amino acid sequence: CASSFGQGGPNEQFF.

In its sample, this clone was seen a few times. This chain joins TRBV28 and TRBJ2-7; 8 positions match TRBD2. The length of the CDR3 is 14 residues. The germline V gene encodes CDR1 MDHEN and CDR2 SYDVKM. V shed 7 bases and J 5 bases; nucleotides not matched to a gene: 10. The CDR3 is CASTSGGRLDEQYF. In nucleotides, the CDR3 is TGTGCCAGCACCTCTGGCGGGAGGCTTGACGAGCAGTACTTC.

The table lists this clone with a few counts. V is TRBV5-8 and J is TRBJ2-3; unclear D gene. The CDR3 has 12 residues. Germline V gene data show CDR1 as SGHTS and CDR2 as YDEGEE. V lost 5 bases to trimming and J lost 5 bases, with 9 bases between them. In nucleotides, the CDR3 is TGTGCCAGCAGGAGGTCATTAGATACGCAGTATTTT. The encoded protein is CASRRSLDTQYF.

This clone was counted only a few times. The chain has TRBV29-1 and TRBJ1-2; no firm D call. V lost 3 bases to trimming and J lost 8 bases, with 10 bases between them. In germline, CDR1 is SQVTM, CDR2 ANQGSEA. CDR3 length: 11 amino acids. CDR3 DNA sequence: TGCAGCGTTGATAGAAGTGGCGGCTACACCTTC. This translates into CSVDRSGGYTF.

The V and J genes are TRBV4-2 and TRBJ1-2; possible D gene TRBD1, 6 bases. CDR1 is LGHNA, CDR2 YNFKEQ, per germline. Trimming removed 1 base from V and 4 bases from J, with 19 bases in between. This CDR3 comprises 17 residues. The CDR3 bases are TGTGCCAGCAGCCAAGTGGGGATAACAGCGGGGGCCTATGGCTACACCTTC. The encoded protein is CASSQVGITAGAYGYTF.

The CDR3: CASSDRRRGNEQFF. CDR3 DNA: TGTGCCAGCAGCGATCGTCGGCGGGGTAATGAGCAGTTCTTC. The chain couples TRBV11-2 to TRBJ2-1; maybe TRBD2 (6 bases). Germline V gene data show CDR1 as SGHAT and CDR2 as FQNNGV. V lost 5 bases to trimming and J lost 7 bases, with 15 bases between them. The CDR3 length is 14 residues.

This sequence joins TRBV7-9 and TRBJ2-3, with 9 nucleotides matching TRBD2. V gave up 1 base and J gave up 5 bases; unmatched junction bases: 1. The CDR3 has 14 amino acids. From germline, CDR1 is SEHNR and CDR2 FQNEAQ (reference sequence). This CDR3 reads CASSLGLAEDTQYF. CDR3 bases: TGTGCCAGCAGCTTAGGACTAGCGGAAGATACGCAGTATTTT.

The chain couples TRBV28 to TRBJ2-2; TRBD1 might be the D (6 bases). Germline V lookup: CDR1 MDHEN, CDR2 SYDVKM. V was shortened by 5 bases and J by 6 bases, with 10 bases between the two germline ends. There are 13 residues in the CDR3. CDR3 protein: CASSIQGSGELFF. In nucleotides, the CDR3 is TGTGCCAGCAGTATACAGGGTTCCGGGGAGCTGTTTTTT. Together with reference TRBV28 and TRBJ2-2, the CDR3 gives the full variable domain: DVKVTQSSRYLVKRTGEKVFLECVQDMDHENMFWYRQDPGLGLRLIYFSYDVKMKEKGDIPEGYSVSREKKERFSLILESASTNQTSMYLCASSIQGSGELFFGEGSRLTVL.

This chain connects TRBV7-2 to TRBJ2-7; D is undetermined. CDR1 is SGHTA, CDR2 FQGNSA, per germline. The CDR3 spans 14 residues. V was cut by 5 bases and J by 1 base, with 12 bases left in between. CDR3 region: CASSPNYHSYEQYF. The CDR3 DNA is TGTGCCAGCAGCCCGAACTACCATTCCTACGAGCAGTACTTC.